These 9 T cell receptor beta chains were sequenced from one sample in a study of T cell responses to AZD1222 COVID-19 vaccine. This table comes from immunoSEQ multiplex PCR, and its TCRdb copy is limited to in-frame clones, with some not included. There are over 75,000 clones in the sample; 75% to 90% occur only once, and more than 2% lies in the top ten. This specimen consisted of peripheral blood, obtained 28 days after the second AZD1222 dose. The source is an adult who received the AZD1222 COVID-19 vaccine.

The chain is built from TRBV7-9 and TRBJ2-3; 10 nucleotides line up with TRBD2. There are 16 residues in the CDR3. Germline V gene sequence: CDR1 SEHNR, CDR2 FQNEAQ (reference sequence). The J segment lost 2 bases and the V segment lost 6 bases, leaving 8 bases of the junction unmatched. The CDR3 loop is CASRQLAGAVTDTQYF. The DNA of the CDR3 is TGTGCCAGCAGGCAGCTAGCGGGAGCCGTCACAGATACGCAGTATTTT.

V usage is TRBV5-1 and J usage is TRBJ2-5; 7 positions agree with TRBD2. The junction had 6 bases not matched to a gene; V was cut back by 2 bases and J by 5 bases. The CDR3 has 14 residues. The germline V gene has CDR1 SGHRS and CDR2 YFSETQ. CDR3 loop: CASSFERDGETQYF. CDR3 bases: TGCGCCAGCAGCTTCGAGCGGGATGGGGAGACCCAGTACTTC.

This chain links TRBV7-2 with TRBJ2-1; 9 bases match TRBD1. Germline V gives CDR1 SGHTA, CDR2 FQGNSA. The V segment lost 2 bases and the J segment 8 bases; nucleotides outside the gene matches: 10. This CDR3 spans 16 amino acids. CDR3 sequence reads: CASSLRPGQGSDEQFF. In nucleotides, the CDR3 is TGTGCCAGCAGCTTACGACCGGGACAGGGATCCGATGAGCAGTTCTTC. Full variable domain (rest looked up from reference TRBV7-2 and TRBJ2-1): GAGVSQSPSNKVTEKGKDVELRCDPISGHTALYWYRQSLGQGLEFLIYFQGNSAPDKSGLPSDRFSAERTGGSVSTLTIQRTQQEDSAVYLCASSLRPGQGSDEQFFGPGTRLTVL.

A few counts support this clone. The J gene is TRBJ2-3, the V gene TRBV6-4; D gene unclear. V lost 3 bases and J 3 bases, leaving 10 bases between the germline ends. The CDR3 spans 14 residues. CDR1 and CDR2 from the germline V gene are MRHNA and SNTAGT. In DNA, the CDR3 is TGTGCCAGCAGTGAGAGCGAGTCGACAGATACGCAGTATTTT. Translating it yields CASSESESTDTQYF.

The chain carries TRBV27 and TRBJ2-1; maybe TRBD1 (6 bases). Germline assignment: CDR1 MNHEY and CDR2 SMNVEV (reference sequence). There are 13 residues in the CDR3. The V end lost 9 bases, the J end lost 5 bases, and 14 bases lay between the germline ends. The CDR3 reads CASGDRTDNEQFF. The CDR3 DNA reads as TGTGCCAGTGGAGACAGGACGGACAATGAGCAGTTCTTC.

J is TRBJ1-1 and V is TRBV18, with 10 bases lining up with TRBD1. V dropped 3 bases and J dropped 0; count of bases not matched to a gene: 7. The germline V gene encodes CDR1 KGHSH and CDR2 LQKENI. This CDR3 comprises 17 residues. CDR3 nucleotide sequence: TGTGCCAGCTCACCCAGACAGGGGGCGCAGGTGAACACTGAAGCTTTCTTT. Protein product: CASSPRQGAQVNTEAFF.

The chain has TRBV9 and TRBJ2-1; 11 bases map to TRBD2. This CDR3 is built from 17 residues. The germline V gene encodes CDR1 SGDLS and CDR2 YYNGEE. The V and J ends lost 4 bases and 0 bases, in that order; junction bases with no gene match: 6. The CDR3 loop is CASSRLAGGYSYNEQFF. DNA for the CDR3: TGTGCCAGCAGCCGGCTAGCGGGAGGTTACTCCTACAATGAGCAGTTCTTC. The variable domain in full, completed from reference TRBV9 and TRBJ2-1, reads DSGVTQTPKHLITATGQRVTLRCSPRSGDLSVYWYQQSLDQGLQFLIQYYNGEERAKGNILERFSAQQFPDLHSELNLSSLELGDSALYFCASSRLAGGYSYNEQFFGPGTRLTVL.

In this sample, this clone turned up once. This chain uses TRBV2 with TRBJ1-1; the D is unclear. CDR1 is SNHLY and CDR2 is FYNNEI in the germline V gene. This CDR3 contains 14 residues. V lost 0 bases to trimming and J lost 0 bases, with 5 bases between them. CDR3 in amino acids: CASSEAAVNTEAFF. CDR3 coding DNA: TGTGCCAGCAGTGAAGCAGCAGTGAACACTGAAGCTTTCTTT.

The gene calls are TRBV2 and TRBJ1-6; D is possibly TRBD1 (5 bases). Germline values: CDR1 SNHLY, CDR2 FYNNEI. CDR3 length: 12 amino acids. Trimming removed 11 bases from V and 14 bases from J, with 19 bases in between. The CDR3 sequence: CAVIGAAGTLHF. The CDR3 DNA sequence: TGTGCCGTAATCGGGGCCGCCGGGACCCTCCACTTT.